The 9 T cell receptor beta chains presented below share a single source sample, sequenced in a study of CD8 T cells in ankylosing spondylitis. The study, taken as a whole, reports: What appeared characteristic of ankylosing spondylitis blood was a TCR beta motif of fewer than ten highly homologous variants.

TCRdb called the 5' RACE reads again in MiXCR, with one record for every CDR3 protein. The sample shows roughly 700,000 distinct CDR3 sequences, around a fifth of them seen only once. Their recognized antigens are unknown. Input material: blood, either unsorted or a sorted T cell fraction (not recorded which). Receptors were obtained from a male donor with ankylosing spondylitis.

The J gene is TRBJ2-4, the V gene TRBV15; D not resolved. The length of the CDR3 is 19 residues. The V end lost 1 base, the J end lost 1 base, and 20 bases lay between the germline ends. The germline gives CDR1 LNHNV, CDR2 YYDKDF (reference sequence). The CDR3 sequence is CATSRVVSRTVLAKNIQYF. CDR3 sequence (DNA): TGTGCCACCAGCAGAGTTGTTTCTCGCACTGTTTTGGCCAAAAACATTCAGTACTTC.

This clonotype was counted only a few times. The rearrangement uses TRBV29-1 and TRBJ2-7; unclear D gene. The germline V gene has CDR1 SQVTM and CDR2 ANQGSEA. The germline V and J ends were trimmed by 4 bases and 0 bases, with 10 bases remaining between them. This CDR3 has 13 amino acids. The CDR3 DNA reads TGCAGCGTTGGTAGACGGAACTCCTACGAGCAGTACTTC. Translating it yields CSVGRRNSYEQYF.

This chain uses TRBV4-3 with TRBJ2-7; perhaps D is TRBD1 or TRBD2 (5 bases each). The CDR3 sequence is 15 residues long. CDR1 and CDR2 (germline): LGHNA, YSLEER. Deletions cut 0 bases from V and 0 bases from J, with 9 bases between. CDR3 residues: CASSQDLGTSYEQYF. CDR3 DNA: TGCGCCAGCAGCCAAGATCTAGGGACCTCCTACGAGCAGTACTTC.

In this sample, this clonotype turned up a few times. V gene TRBV2 combines with J gene TRBJ2-7, with 13 bases matching TRBD2. CDR1 and CDR2 (germline): SNHLY, FYNNEI. CDR3 length: 14 amino acids. Unmatched junction bases numbered 8, after V lost 6 bases and J lost 9 bases. The CDR3 DNA reads TGTGCCAGCAGGAGTGGGACTAGCGGGAATGGGCAGTACTTC. It encodes CASRSGTSGNGQYF.

J is TRBJ2-7 and V is TRBV27; TRBD2 might be the D (7 bases). The V gene lost 2 bases and the J gene lost 3 bases, with 11 bases spanning the gap. CDR1 is MNHEY, CDR2 SMNVEV, per germline (reference sequence). This CDR3 region has 14 residues. This CDR3 reads CASSLEGGIYEQYF. As DNA, the CDR3 is TGTGCCAGCAGTTTAGAGGGGGGGATCTACGAGCAGTACTTC.

The rearrangement joins TRBV11-2 to TRBJ2-1, with TRBD2 identical over 11 bases. Germline CDR1 and CDR2: SGHAT and FQNNGV. After removal of 4 bases from V and 1 base from J, the junction contained 12 bases not matched to a gene. This CDR3 comprises 19 residues. The CDR3 here is CASSWGSLAGGGSYNEQFF. The CDR3 DNA reads TGTGCCAGCAGCTGGGGGAGCCTAGCGGGAGGTGGGTCCTACAATGAGCAGTTCTTC. Drawing the rest from reference TRBV11-2 and TRBJ2-1, the complete variable domain is EAGVAQSPRYKIIEKRQSVAFWCNPISGHATLYWYQQILGQGPKLLIQFQNNGVVDDSQLPKDRFSAERLKGVDSTLKIQPAKLEDSAVYLCASSWGSLAGGGSYNEQFFGPGTRLTVL.

This chain connects TRBV9 to TRBJ1-1; D ambiguous. The CDR3 totals 13 residues. V lost 0 bases and J 8 bases, leaving 11 bases between the germline ends. Germline CDR1 is SGDLS and CDR2 is YYNGEE. CDR3: CASSVDHGWEAFF. CDR3 bases: TGTGCCAGCAGCGTAGACCACGGCTGGGAAGCTTTCTTT.

This clonotype showed up many times. The J gene is TRBJ1-2, the V gene TRBV2; 8 nucleotides agree with TRBD1. The CDR3 covers 14 residues. V was clipped by 7 bases and J by 4 bases; unmatched bases: 8. CDR1 is SNHLY and CDR2 is FYNNEI in the germline V gene. CDR3 bases: TGTGCCAGCACTAAGGGACAGGTCTTCTATGGCTACACCTTC. It encodes CASTKGQVFYGYTF.

A few counts support this clonotype. The chain combines TRBV20-1 with TRBJ2-2; D is perhaps TRBD1 or TRBD2 (6 bases each). The CDR3 spans 14 residues. Trimming pared 6 bases from V and 0 bases from J, leaving 11 bases between. The germline gives CDR1 DFQATT, CDR2 SNEGSKA (reference sequence). DNA of the CDR3: TGCAGTGCCCGGGGGCGGGCGAACACCGGGGAGCTGTTTTTT. Translating it yields CSARGRANTGELFF.